This entry is about one T cell receptor beta chain. Its matching antigen is unknown. The source of the sample is a study of PD-L1 blockade in urothelial cancer. Study-level points and caveats: Sub-median blood TCR clonality before treatment predicted longer survival. Durable benefit accompanied greater 3-week expansion of tumor-associated blood clones.

This sample's time point: peripheral blood 6 weeks after treatment start. Peripheral blood mononuclear cells were collected from every patient before and during treatment, yielding between 1 and 8 samples per patient. Per the germline V gene, CDR1 is SGHRS and CDR2 is YFSETQ. The CDR3 is made up of 17 amino acids. V was pared by 0 bases and J by 3 bases, with 11 bases of the junction left unmatched. Here immunoSEQ multiplex PCR was the method, and the copy in TCRdb shows in-frame clones only, minus some. The sample consists of more than 90,000 clones, around 90% of them appearing once. The chain carries TRBV5-1 and TRBJ1-1; 7 bases agree with TRBD1. The TCR comes from a man in his fifties or sixties with urothelial cancer. Here the sequenced sample was PBMCs, taken around atezolizumab (anti-PD-L1) treatment. The CDR3: CASSLVGGDRVYTEAFF. The CDR3 nucleotides read TGCGCCAGCAGCTTGGTGGGGGGCGACAGGGTCTACACTGAAGCTTTCTTT.